The 3 T cell receptor beta chains in this list originate from one sample, sequenced in a study of cytomegalovirus exposure and HLA in healthy donors. Both 60 Vbeta primers and 13 Jbeta primers went into the PCR. Assay: immunoSEQ multiplex PCR; the TCRdb copy retains only in-frame clones and omits some. The sample shows approximately 170,000 clones, approximately 70% of them seen only once. The sample comprised PBMCs. The receptor set was obtained from a man between 18 and 29 years old in good health and CMV-seropositive.

The gene calls are TRBV28 and TRBJ1-2; a possible D gene is TRBD1 (6 bases). V shed 1 base and J shed 4 bases, with 10 bases lying between them. The CDR3 loop spans 14 amino acids. CDR1 MDHEN and CDR2 SYDVKM come from the germline V gene. DNA for the CDR3: TGTGCCAGCAGTTTATTAGACAGGTCCTATGGCTACACCTTC. Translated: CASSLLDRSYGYTF.

The V gene is TRBV6-5, the J gene TRBJ1-2; 7 nucleotides agree with TRBD1. CDR1 and CDR2 from the germline V gene are MNHEY and SVGAGI. The CDR3 is 15 residues long. V lost 8 bases to trimming and J lost 0 bases; unmatched junction nucleotides: 9. The CDR3 DNA is TGTGCCAGCCAACTATATCAGGGGGCTAACTATGGCTACACCTTC. This gives the protein CASQLYQGANYGYTF.

The rearrangement joins TRBV12-5 to TRBJ2-7; 9 nucleotides line up with TRBD1. V shed 1 base, J shed 4 bases, and the junction held 8 bases outside the gene matches. In germline, CDR1 is LGHNT, CDR2 FRNRAP. CDR3 size: 16 residues. The CDR3 DNA reads as TGTGCTAGTGGTTTGGACGAACAGGGGGCAACTTACGAGCAGTACGTC. Its protein product is CASGLDEQGATYEQYV.